This entry is about one TCR beta chain. What it binds is not known. The data are from a study of T cells expressing NK-cell markers. Study details: Eight donors were sequenced, of whom seven were HCMV-seropositive, while the remaining one was HCMV-seronegative.

The CDR3 loop spans 15 amino acids. CDR1 is MNHEY, CDR2 SVGAGI, per germline. From the 5' RACE reads, TCRdb lists one entry per CDR3 protein and no DNA. In total, the table holds 350,000 to 450,000 distinct CDR3 sequences. General study results and limits: NKG2C+ dominant clonotype frequencies in 6 or 7 donors were roughly 1.0-7.5% of CD8+ T cells.

This rearrangement joins TRBV6-5 to TRBJ2-3; TCRdb's D call of TRBD1 is untestable without DNA. This receptor was obtained from a man aged 18-75 years in good health. Sequencing was carried out using blood T cells: a sorted CD56 or NKG2C T cell subset, CD4+ or CD8+ T cells, or bulk PBMC T cells (not recorded which). The CDR3 loop is CASSYSGGQADTQYF.